These 26 T cell receptor beta chains came from one sample sequenced in a study of cytomegalovirus exposure and HLA in healthy donors. Sequencing used immunoSEQ multiplex PCR; TCRdb keeps in-frame clones, though not all of them. The sample has around 86,000 clones, approximately 93% seen once. Sequencing used PBMCs. The receptor source for this set is a woman aged 30 to 39 in good health and CMV-seropositive.

The chain combines TRBV2 with TRBJ2-5; a weak D match, TRBD1 (5 bases). The CDR3 covers 13 residues. Trimming cost V 6 bases and J 3 bases, with 11 bases left between them. CDR1 is SNHLY, CDR2 FYNNEI, per germline. This chain's CDR3 is CASRTVIEETQYF. In nucleotides, the CDR3 is TGTGCCAGCAGGACAGTCATCGAAGAGACCCAGTACTTC.

This clone was seen just once. J is TRBJ1-5 and V is TRBV7-9; tentative D call: TRBD1 (5 bases). This CDR3 has 14 residues. Germline V gene lookup returns CDR1 SEHNR and CDR2 FQNEAQ (reference sequence). V lost 1 base and J 7 bases, leaving 11 bases between the germline ends. The CDR3 nucleotides read TGTGCCAGCAGCTTAGTAGGGGCTGGGCAGCCCCAGCATTTT. It translates to CASSLVGAGQPQHF.

This clone was detected only once. This chain joins TRBV7-2 and TRBJ2-1, with a weak D call TRBD2 (6 bases). CDR3 size: 14 residues. Looked up from germline, CDR1 is SGHTA and CDR2 is FQGNSA. With 3 bases removed from V and 1 base from J, the gap between germline ends came to 7 bases. The CDR3 sequence: CASSFGRSYNEQFF. The CDR3 nucleotides read TGTGCCAGCAGCTTTGGGAGGTCCTACAATGAGCAGTTCTTC. The entire variable domain, with the rest obtained from reference TRBV7-2 and TRBJ2-1, is as follows: GAGVSQSPSNKVTEKGKDVELRCDPISGHTALYWYRQSLGQGLEFLIYFQGNSAPDKSGLPSDRFSAERTGGSVSTLTIQRTQQEDSAVYLCASSFGRSYNEQFFGPGTRLTVL.

The chain joins TRBV10-2 to TRBJ2-3, with D possibly TRBD1 on 7 matching bases. The CDR3 totals 16 residues. CDR1 and CDR2 (germline): WSHSY, SAAADI. V was pared by 7 bases and J by 2 bases, with 19 bases between. This CDR3 is CASNLPAGGSTDTQYF. The CDR3 nucleotides are TGCGCCAGCAATCTACCCGCAGGGGGGTCCACAGATACGCAGTATTTT.

V usage is TRBV2 and J usage is TRBJ1-1; 9 bases align to TRBD1. The CDR3 extends over 14 amino acids. With 7 bases clipped from V and 0 bases from J, the junction kept 3 bases outside the gene matches. The germline V gene encodes CDR1 SNHLY and CDR2 FYNNEI. The CDR3 region is CASKGDRVNTEAFF. Written as DNA, the CDR3 is TGTGCCAGCAAAGGGGACAGGGTGAACACTGAAGCTTTCTTT.

This clone was counted a single time. The chain carries TRBV29-1 and TRBJ2-5; TRBD1 agrees at 9 bases. CDR1 SQVTM and CDR2 ANQGSEA come from the germline V gene. V lost 3 bases, J lost 4 bases, and 3 bases stayed unmatched. CDR3 size: 13 residues. The CDR3 reads CSVDLGQGETQYF. CDR3 nucleotide sequence: TGCAGCGTTGACTTGGGACAGGGAGAGACCCAGTACTTC.

The J gene is TRBJ1-1, the V gene TRBV10-3; D remains unclear. Germline CDR1 reads ENHRY; CDR2 reads SYGVKD. The CDR3 is made up of 15 amino acids. The ends were cut back, 2 bases at V and 0 bases at J, with 10 bases in the middle. The CDR3 DNA is TGTGCCATCAGTGAGCGCAGTGCTTTGAACACTGAAGCTTTCTTT. Translation gives CAISERSALNTEAFF.

This clone was seen only once. This sequence joins TRBV19 and TRBJ2-1; a weak D match, TRBD1 (6 bases). The CDR3 is 15 amino acids. Germline CDR1 LNHDA, CDR2 SQIVND (reference sequence). V was pared by 3 bases and J by 4 bases, with 13 bases between. CDR3 sequence reads: CASSIPQQGYNEQFF. In DNA form, the CDR3 reads TGTGCCAGTAGTATCCCGCAACAGGGTTACAATGAGCAGTTCTTC. Full variable domain (rest looked up from reference TRBV19 and TRBJ2-1): DGGITQSPKYLFRKEGQNVTLSCEQNLNHDAMYWYRQDPGQGLRLIYYSQIVNDFQKGDIAEGYSVSREKKESFPLTVTSAQKNPTAFYLCASSIPQQGYNEQFFGPGTRLTVL.

The V gene is TRBV4-1, the J gene TRBJ2-1; 13 nucleotides agree with TRBD2. Germline CDR1 and CDR2: MGHRA and YSYEKL. V dropped 4 bases and J dropped 6; count of bases not matched to a gene: 3. This CDR3 spans 15 amino acids. CDR3 loop: CASSLWTSGSNEQFF. The DNA of the CDR3 is TGCGCCAGCAGCCTTTGGACTAGCGGGAGCAATGAGCAGTTCTTC.

This clone was seen once. V and J are TRBV2 and TRBJ2-1; the D gene is possibly TRBD2 (6 bases). This CDR3 spans 16 amino acids. V was shortened by 2 bases and J by 7 bases, with 18 bases between the two germline ends. CDR1 and CDR2 from the germline V gene are SNHLY and FYNNEI. This CDR3 reads CASSERMAGSGNEQFF. Written as DNA, the CDR3 is TGTGCCAGCAGTGAAAGGATGGCGGGAAGTGGGAATGAGCAGTTCTTC.

A word on this clone: One end of the junction varies from germline; a read error may be responsible. This chain joins TRBV27 and TRBJ2-1; TRBD2 matches at 13 bases. The CDR3 consists of 16 residues. Germline CDR1 MNHEY, CDR2 SMNVEV (reference sequence). CDR3: CASSVSGTSGMNEQFF. The DNA of the CDR3 is TGTGCCAGCAGTGTATCCGGGACTAGCGGGATGAATGAGCAGTTCTTC.

The CDR3 loop reads CASFQGLGPQHF. The CDR3 DNA follows: TGTGCCAGCTTTCAGGGGTTGGGGCCCCAGCATTTT. The chain combines TRBV6-1 with TRBJ1-5, with D maybe TRBD1 (6 bases). Trimming shortened V by 8 bases and J by 9 bases, and 14 bases separated the two germline ends. CDR3 length: 12 residues. The germline gives CDR1 MNHNS, CDR2 SASEGT.

V and J are TRBV30 and TRBJ1-1; 12 bases agree with TRBD1. The V and J ends lost 0 bases and 4 bases, in that order; junction bases with no gene match: 6. Germline CDR1 GTSNPN, CDR2 SVGIG (reference sequence). The CDR3 has 16 amino acids. The CDR3 loop reads CAWSVKGTGGGTEAFF. In DNA, the CDR3 is TGTGCCTGGAGTGTGAAAGGGACAGGGGGCGGCACTGAAGCTTTCTTT. Variable domain in full (rest from reference TRBV30 and TRBJ1-1): SQTIHQWPATLVQPVGSPLSLECTVEGTSNPNLYWYRQAAGRGLQLLFYSVGIGQISSEVPQNLSASRPQDRQFILSSKKLLLSDSGFYLCAWSVKGTGGGTEAFFGQGTRLTVV.

This clone was detected once. The chain uses TRBV4-2 and TRBJ2-4; the match to TRBD1 covers 8 bases. Germline V CDR1 and CDR2: LGHNA, YNFKEQ. J lost 7 bases, V lost 1 base, and 12 bases had no gene match. This CDR3 spans 17 amino acids. The CDR3 DNA reads as TGTGCCAGCAGCCAAGTCGGTGGCCAGGGGGCGATGAACATTCAGTACTTC. The encoded protein is CASSQVGGQGAMNIQYF.

V and J are TRBV30 and TRBJ2-5; D remains unclear. Germline CDR1 and CDR2: GTSNPN and SVGIG (reference sequence). The CDR3 loop spans 11 amino acids. V lost 2 bases to trimming and J lost 5 bases, with 6 bases between them. The CDR3: CAWSLGETQYF. CDR3 DNA: TGTGCCTGGAGTTTGGGCGAGACCCAGTACTTC.

Here the CDR3 reads CASKSVATNEKLFF. In DNA form, the CDR3 reads TGTGCCAGTAAGTCGGTAGCAACTAATGAAAAACTGTTTTTT. This sequence joins TRBV19 and TRBJ1-4; D uncertain. The CDR3 contains 14 residues. Germline loops: CDR1 LNHDA, CDR2 SQIVND (reference sequence). The ends were cut back, 7 bases at V and 0 bases at J, with 9 bases in the middle.

The chain is built from TRBV19 and TRBJ2-7, with 9 bases lining up with TRBD1. The CDR3 spans 14 residues. Losses at the gene ends were 7 bases for V and 3 bases for J; bases not matched to a gene: 7. Looked up from germline, CDR1 is LNHDA and CDR2 is SQIVND (reference sequence). The CDR3 here is CASKPGQGHYEQYF. The CDR3 bases are TGTGCCAGTAAGCCGGGACAGGGTCACTACGAGCAGTACTTC. The entire variable domain, with the rest obtained from reference TRBV19 and TRBJ2-7, is as follows: DGGITQSPKYLFRKEGQNVTLSCEQNLNHDAMYWYRQDPGQGLRLIYYSQIVNDFQKGDIAEGYSVSREKKESFPLTVTSAQKNPTAFYLCASKPGQGHYEQYFGPGTRLTVT.

The rearrangement joins TRBV29-1 to TRBJ2-1; 7 bases align to TRBD2. CDR3 length equals 11 residues. V lost 7 bases, J lost 3 bases, and 0 bases stayed unmatched. Germline CDR1 SQVTM, CDR2 ANQGSEA. CDR3 residues: CSGEGYNEQFF. The DNA of the CDR3 is TGCAGCGGGGAGGGCTACAATGAGCAGTTCTTC.

This rearrangement joins TRBV19 to TRBJ2-3, with TRBD1 as a possible D gene (6 bases). CDR1 is LNHDA and CDR2 is SQIVND in the germline V gene (reference sequence). The CDR3 sequence is 13 residues long. Trimming left V 6 bases short and J 6 bases short, with 13 bases between. CDR3 coding DNA: TGTGCCAGTAGCAACAGGGAGAGGGATACGCAGTATTTT. Encoded protein: CASSNRERDTQYF.

This clone was seen only once. The chain couples TRBV19 to TRBJ2-1; 14 nucleotides match TRBD2. The CDR3 totals 17 residues. Looked up from germline, CDR1 is LNHDA and CDR2 is SQIVND (reference sequence). Trimming at V came to 7 bases and at J to 9 bases, leaving 14 bases not matched to a gene. The CDR3 loop reads CASTDRRGLAGDPEQFF. The DNA for the CDR3 is TGTGCCAGTACCGACCGGAGGGGACTAGCGGGAGACCCTGAGCAGTTCTTC.

CDR3: CASSLGLSTDTQYF. The CDR3 nucleotides read TGTGCCAGCAGCTTAGGTCTGAGCACAGATACGCAGTATTTT. The chain combines TRBV11-2 with TRBJ2-3; D is unresolved. V gave up 1 base and J gave up 0 bases, with 5 bases separating them. Germline CDR1 and CDR2: SGHAT and FQNNGV. This CDR3 has 14 residues. Full variable domain (outside the CDR3, taken from reference TRBV11-2 and TRBJ2-3): EAGVAQSPRYKIIEKRQSVAFWCNPISGHATLYWYQQILGQGPKLLIQFQNNGVVDDSQLPKDRFSAERLKGVDSTLKIQPAKLEDSAVYLCASSLGLSTDTQYFGPGTRLTVL.

With respect to this clone: Relative to the germline gene, one junction end is altered; a read error may explain this. The chain combines TRBV6-5 with TRBJ2-7; no definite D call. Germline assignment: CDR1 MNHEY and CDR2 SVGAGI. The CDR3 is made up of 14 amino acids. CDR3 nucleotide sequence: TGTGCCAGCAGTTACCAACCTACCTCCCACGAGCAGTACTTC. It is translated as CASSYQPTSHEQYF.

The rearrangement joins TRBV15 to TRBJ2-1, with 9 bases identical to TRBD1. The CDR3 has 16 residues. CDR1 and CDR2 from the germline V gene are LNHNV and YYDKDF (reference sequence). The V segment lost 0 bases and the J segment 7 bases; nucleotides outside the gene matches: 7. CDR3 DNA: TGTGCCACCAGCAGAGATCGCTCGGGACAGGGAAATGAGCAGTTCTTC. Its protein is CATSRDRSGQGNEQFF.

The genes are TRBV19 and TRBJ1-2; 7 bases are shared with TRBD1. V was clipped by 7 bases and J by 5 bases; unmatched bases: 13. Germline V CDR1 and CDR2: LNHDA, SQIVND (reference sequence). This CDR3 comprises 15 residues. The CDR3 region has the DNA TGTGCCAGTACTAAGACAGGGTTGTCGGAATATGGCTACACCTTC. Protein sequence: CASTKTGLSEYGYTF.

Turning to this clone: Germline is not matched at one junction end, which may reflect a read error. The chain couples TRBV2 to TRBJ1-2; D remains ambiguous. Per the germline V gene, CDR1 is SNHLY and CDR2 is FYNNEI. The CDR3 extends over 9 amino acids. The CDR3 protein is CASSFSPPF. The CDR3 nucleotides are TGTGCCAGCAGTTTTAGCCCCCCGTTC.

The gene calls are TRBV7-6 and TRBJ2-3, with TRBD2 matching 8 bases. The CDR3 sequence is 13 residues long. V was pared by 8 bases and J by 2 bases, with 3 bases of the junction left unmatched. In germline, CDR1 is SGHVS, CDR2 FNYEAQ. In nucleotides, the CDR3 is TGTGCCAGCGGTAGCGGGAACACAGATACGCAGTATTTT. The encoded protein is CASGSGNTDTQYF.